This T cell receptor beta chain was captured by sequencing in a study of blood T cell repertoires in COVID-19. Study details: Samples representing acute and convalescent COVID-19 were sourced from the United States, Italy and Spain. Nucleic acid was either cDNA or gDNA, and it came from T cells, B-cell-depleted T cells, or PBMCs.

Per the authors' pipeline: Cell counts per sample came from amplifying reference gene primers. Some clones are missing from TCRdb's copy, which holds only in-frame ones; the method was immunoSEQ multiplex PCR. V and J calls and clone size follow that table, whereas D and trimming were derived from the DNA. The data show more than 120,000 clones, approximately 90% seen once. Germline loops: CDR1 SGHTA, CDR2 FQGTGA. The CDR3 is made up of 19 amino acids. The V and J ends lost 2 bases and 0 bases respectively, with 22 bases between them. The sequenced sample consisted of peripheral blood. This chain uses TRBV7-3 with TRBJ1-1, with D maybe TRBD1 (6 bases). The TCR sequence derives from a woman in her forties or fifties with active or convalescent COVID-19. The DNA for the CDR3 is TGTGCCAGCAGCTTACTTGCTCTTGGGGGCGTTGGCATGAACACTGAAGCTTTCTTT. Translated, it gives CASSLLALGGVGMNTEAFF.